These 15 T cell receptor beta chains were sequenced from one sample in a study of T cells after yellow fever vaccination. MiXCR, run by TCRdb on the 5' RACE reads, gives a single entry per CDR3 protein. The top ten clones hold 15% to 20% of a sample with under 500,000 distinct CDR3 sequences, under 20% of them seen once. This sample comprised PBMCs, obtained before the yellow fever booster vaccination. The origin of the receptors is a man between 18 and 29 years old who received the YFV17D yellow fever vaccine.

This sequence joins TRBV7-9 and TRBJ2-1; a weak D match, TRBD2 (6 bases). V gave up 7 bases and J gave up 3 bases, with 22 bases separating them. Germline V gene sequence: CDR1 SEHNR, CDR2 FQNEAQ (reference sequence). The CDR3 covers 17 residues. The CDR3 reads CASTRTSKVGFYNEQFF. CDR3 bases: TGTGCCAGCACCCGAACTAGCAAAGTGGGCTTCTACAATGAGCAGTTCTTC.

The genes are TRBV12-3 or TRBV12-4 and TRBJ2-1, with D unresolved. CDR3 size: 15 residues. The V gene lost 3 bases and the J gene lost 4 bases, with 13 bases spanning the gap. The CDR3 coding sequence is TGTGCCAGCAGTTTGAACGGCTTGTTATACAATGAGCAGTTCTTC. Amino acids: CASSLNGLLYNEQFF.

V usage is TRBV12-3 or TRBV12-4 and J usage is TRBJ1-2; TRBD1 aligns across 8 bases. CDR3 size: 13 residues. The V segment lost 5 bases and the J segment 5 bases; nucleotides outside the gene matches: 4. The CDR3 loop reads CASSRTGSYGYTF. The DNA of the CDR3 is TGTGCCAGCAGTAGGACAGGGTCTTATGGCTACACCTTC.

V usage is TRBV10-2 and J usage is TRBJ2-2; D may be TRBD2 (6 bases). The CDR3 contains 13 residues. The V end lost 6 bases, the J end lost 7 bases, and 12 bases lay between the germline ends. Germline V CDR1 and CDR2: WSHSY, SAAADI. The CDR3 region is CASRGLGSGELFF. CDR3 DNA sequence: TGCGCCAGCAGGGGACTGGGAAGCGGGGAGCTGTTTTTT.

In regard to this clonotype: An end of the junction differs from the germline gene, which may be a read error. The chain joins TRBV12-3 or TRBV12-4 to TRBJ1-5; D might be TRBD1 (5 bases). The length of the CDR3 is 13 residues. CDR3 region: CASSFGGDQTQHF. DNA for the CDR3: TGTGCCAGCAGTTTTGGGGGAGATCAGACCCAGCATTTT.

This clonotype was seen only a few times. V is TRBV10-3 and J is TRBJ1-5; D gene uncertain. The CDR3 has 13 residues. The V end lost 4 bases, the J end lost 6 bases, and 10 bases lay between the germline ends. Germline V gene data show CDR1 as ENHRY and CDR2 as SYGVKD. Here the CDR3 reads CAISGRSGQPQHF. CDR3 in DNA: TGTGCCATCAGTGGTCGGTCGGGTCAGCCCCAGCATTTT.

CDR3 sequence reads: CASSPGQGNREQYF. In nucleotides, the CDR3 is TGTGCCAGCAGCCCTGGGCAGGGGAATCGGGAGCAGTACTTC. V and J are TRBV4-2 and TRBJ2-7, with TRBD1 as a possible D gene (6 bases). Trimming left V 4 bases short and J 7 bases short, with 17 bases between. Per the germline V gene, CDR1 is LGHNA and CDR2 is YNFKEQ. CDR3 length: 14 residues.

This clonotype was observed a handful of times. The chain combines TRBV2 with TRBJ2-3, with 8 bases that match TRBD1. The CDR3 consists of 14 residues. V lost 7 bases, J lost 4 bases, and 7 bases stayed unmatched. Germline CDR1 and CDR2: SNHLY and FYNNEI. CDR3 sequence (DNA): TGTGCCAGCATGGGCCAGGGGGCGGCAGATACGCAGTATTTT. Protein: CASMGQGAADTQYF.

CDR3 in amino acids: CSVAGQVTEAFF. In DNA, the CDR3 is TGCAGTGTCGCGGGACAAGTGACTGAAGCTTTCTTT. The rearrangement joins TRBV20-1 to TRBJ1-1, with a weak D call TRBD1 (6 bases). This CDR3 contains 12 residues. From germline, CDR1 is DFQATT and CDR2 SNEGSKA (reference sequence). With 7 bases removed from V and 5 bases from J, the gap between germline ends came to 14 bases.

This clonotype was seen only a few times. The rearrangement joins TRBV9 to TRBJ2-3, with D perhaps matching TRBD2 (6 bases). This CDR3 comprises 14 residues. The germline gives CDR1 SGDLS, CDR2 YYNGEE. V was clipped by 1 base and J by 10 bases, with 16 bases between them. DNA for the CDR3: TGTGCCAGCAGCGTACGGGGTCTCGAGCGGGCGCAGTATTTT. Protein: CASSVRGLERAQYF.

A few counts support this clonotype. The rearrangement links TRBV4-1 to TRBJ2-1, with D possibly being TRBD2 (5 bases). CDR1 MGHRA and CDR2 YSYEKL come from the germline V gene. V was trimmed by 0 bases and J by 9 bases, leaving 18 bases between them. The CDR3 is 16 residues long. The CDR3 here is CASSQEARRLTSEQFF. The CDR3 bases are TGCGCCAGCAGCCAAGAGGCCAGGAGGCTAACCAGTGAGCAGTTCTTC.

The table lists this clonotype with a few counts. The rearrangement links TRBV4-3 to TRBJ2-1; a weak D match, TRBD1 (5 bases). Per the germline V gene, CDR1 is LGHNA and CDR2 is YSLEER. V was pared by 4 bases and J by 10 bases, with 8 bases between. This CDR3 spans 11 amino acids. DNA for the CDR3: TGCGCCAGCAGCCGCGGACAAGAGCAGTTCTTC. Its protein product is CASSRGQEQFF.

DNA for the CDR3: TGTGCCAGCAGCCCGAGTACCGGGACAGGGGGCAATGAGCAGTTCTTC. Encoded protein: CASSPSTGTGGNEQFF. The chain couples TRBV9 to TRBJ2-1; 11 bases agree with TRBD1. The CDR3 length is 16 residues. CDR1 and CDR2 from the germline V gene are SGDLS and YYNGEE. V lost 4 bases and J lost 6; bases outside the gene matches: 9.

The J gene is TRBJ2-1, the V gene TRBV9; 8 bases align to TRBD2. The CDR3 contains 15 residues. V shed 3 bases and J 6 bases; nucleotides not matched to a gene: 8. Germline CDR1 is SGDLS and CDR2 is YYNGEE. The CDR3 nucleotides read TGTGCCAGCAGCGGGCGGGGGGCCCCTAGCAATGAGCAGTTCTTC. Protein product: CASSGRGAPSNEQFF.

The J gene is TRBJ2-1, the V gene TRBV5-1; D may be TRBD1 or TRBD2 (7 bases each). This CDR3 spans 14 amino acids. V gave up 4 bases and J gave up 15 bases, with 23 bases separating them. The germline CDR1 and CDR2 sequences are SGHRS and YFSETQ. CDR3 coding DNA: TGCGCCAGCAGCATTCCGACAGGGAGGGTGAGCCCGTTCTTC. Protein sequence: CASSIPTGRVSPFF. Filled out from reference TRBV5-1 and TRBJ2-1, the complete variable domain reads KAGVTQTPRYLIKTRGQQVTLSCSPISGHRSVSWYQQTPGQGLQFLFEYFSETQRNKGNFPGRFSGRQFSNSRSEMNVSTLELGDSALYLCASSIPTGRVSPFFGPGTRLTVL.